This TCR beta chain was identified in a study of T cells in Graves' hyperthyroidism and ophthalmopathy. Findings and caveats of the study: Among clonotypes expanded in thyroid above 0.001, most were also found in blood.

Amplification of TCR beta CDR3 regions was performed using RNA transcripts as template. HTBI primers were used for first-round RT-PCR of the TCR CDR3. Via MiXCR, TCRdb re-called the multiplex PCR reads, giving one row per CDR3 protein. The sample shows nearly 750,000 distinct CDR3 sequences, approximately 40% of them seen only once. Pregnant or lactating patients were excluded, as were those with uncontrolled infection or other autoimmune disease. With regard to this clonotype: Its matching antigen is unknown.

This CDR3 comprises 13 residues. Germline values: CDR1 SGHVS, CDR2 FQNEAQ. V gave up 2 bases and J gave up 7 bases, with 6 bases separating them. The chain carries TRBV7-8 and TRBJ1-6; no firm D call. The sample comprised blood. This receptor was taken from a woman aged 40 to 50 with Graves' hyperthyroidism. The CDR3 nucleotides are TGTGCCAGCAGCTTAAACCCCAATTCACCCCTCCACTTT. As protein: CASSLNPNSPLHF.